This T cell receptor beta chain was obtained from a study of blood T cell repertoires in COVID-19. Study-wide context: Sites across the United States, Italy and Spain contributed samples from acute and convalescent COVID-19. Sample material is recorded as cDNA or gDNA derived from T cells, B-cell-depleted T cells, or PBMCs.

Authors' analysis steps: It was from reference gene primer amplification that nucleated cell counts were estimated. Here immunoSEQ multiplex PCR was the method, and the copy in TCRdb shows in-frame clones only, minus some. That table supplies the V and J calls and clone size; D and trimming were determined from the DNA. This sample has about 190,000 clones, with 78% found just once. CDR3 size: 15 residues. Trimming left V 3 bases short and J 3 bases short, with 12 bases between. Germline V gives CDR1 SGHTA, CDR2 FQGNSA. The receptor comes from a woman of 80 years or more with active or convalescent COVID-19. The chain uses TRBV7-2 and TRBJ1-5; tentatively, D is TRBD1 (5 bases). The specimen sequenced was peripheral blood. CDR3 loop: CASSLYWGSNQPQHF. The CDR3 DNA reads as TGTGCCAGCAGCTTGTATTGGGGCTCCAATCAGCCCCAGCATTTT.